A selection of T cell receptor beta chains follows, all from one sample in a study of OX40 agonist ivuxolimab in advanced cancers. The data were produced by immunoSEQ multiplex PCR, yet TCRdb's version contains in-frame clones alone and is incomplete. The repertoire holds about 73,000 clones, with about 92% as singletons. The sample here was CD4+ or CD8+ T cells sorted from blood, taken in a trial of the OX40 agonist ivuxolimab. Receptors were obtained from an adult with an advanced solid tumor such as melanoma, head and neck, liver or kidney cancer. CDR3s include the opening cysteine and the closing phenylalanine or tryptophan. The D gene is left open where the match is weak. For some rows the clone size is stated as once, few or many, or as a class when expanded; others skip it.

TRBJ1-2 | TRBD1 | . | TRBV4-3 | CASSQAPGTGKGYTF | TGCGCCAGCAGCCAAGCCCCCGGGACAGGGAAGGGCTACACCTTC
TRBJ1-2 | . | . | TRBV7-6 | CASSLGEGGQFNYGYTF | TGTGCCAGCAGCTTAGGAGAGGGAGGGCAGTTTAACTATGGCTACACCTTC
TRBJ1-1 | . | . | TRBV6-1 | CASSEGRDNEAFF | TGTGCCAGCAGTGAAGGCAGGGATAATGAAGCTTTCTTT
TRBJ2-1 | . | . | TRBV21-1 | CASSRPGTSGGYYNEQFF | TGTGCCAGCAGCCGGCCCGGGACTAGCGGGGGGTACTACAATGAGCAGTTCTTC
TRBJ2-7 | . | . | TRBV19 | CASSIAGTDPYEQYF | TGTGCCAGTAGTATAGCCGGGACTGACCCCTACGAGCAGTACTTC
TRBJ1-1 | . | once | TRBV27 | CASSPLGLPEAFF | TGTGCCAGCAGTCCCCTTGGGCTCCCTGAAGCTTTCTTT
TRBJ2-7 | . | . | TRBV2 | CASSGVVMGYEQYF | TGTGCCAGCAGTGGGGTGGTAATGGGCTACGAGCAGTACTTC
TRBJ1-6 | TRBD1 | . | TRBV5-1 | CASSPPSTGDGISPLHF | TGCGCCAGCAGCCCGCCCTCGACAGGGGATGGGATTTCACCCCTCCACTTT
TRBJ2-2 | . | . | TRBV7-9 | CASRSAQVDTGELFF | TGTGCCAGCAGAAGTGCACAGGTGGATACCGGGGAGCTGTTTTTT
TRBJ1-3 | . | . | TRBV19 | CASSMFGEMRNTIYF | TGTGCCAGTAGTATGTTTGGAGAAATGAGAAACACCATATATTTT
TRBJ2-7 | . | . | TRBV27 | CASSSGLTYEQYF | TGTGCCAGCAGTTCCGGACTAACTTACGAGCAGTACTTC
TRBJ1-2 | . | once | TRBV6-4 | CASRGSSDTPIAFGYTF | TGTGCCAGCAGGGGGTCGTCGGACACACCTATCGCTTTCGGCTACACCTTC
TRBJ2-7 | . | . | TRBV5-4 | CASKRPEQYF | TGTGCCAGCAAGCGGCCCGAGCAGTACTTC
TRBJ2-3 | TRBD2 | . | TRBV13 | CASSSGGVRDTQYF | TGTGCCAGCAGTAGCGGGGGGGTCCGGGATACGCAGTATTTT
TRBJ2-2 | . | . | TRBV4-1 | CASSQAQYTGELFF | TGCGCCAGCAGCCAAGCACAGTACACCGGGGAGCTGTTTTTT
TRBJ2-7 | . | . | TRBV6-4 | CASSDSWGEQYF | TGTGCCAGCAGTGACTCGTGGGGAGAGCAGTACTTC
TRBJ1-4 | . | . | TRBV4-1 | CASSQESQGPRYNEKLFF | TGCGCCAGCAGCCAAGAATCGCAGGGGCCTCGGTATAATGAAAAACTGTTTTTT
TRBJ2-7 | . | . | TRBV9 | CASSVGNEQYF | TGTGCCAGCAGCGTAGGGAACGAGCAGTACTTC
TRBJ2-7 | . | once | TRBV19 | CASSNRDKGPYEQYF | TGTGCCAGTAGTAACCGGGACAAGGGCCCCTACGAGCAGTACTTC
TRBJ1-1 | . | . | TRBV27 | CASSLWGLSPEAFF | TGTGCCAGCAGTTTATGGGGGCTCTCCCCTGAAGCTTTCTTT
TRBJ2-7 | . | . | TRBV4-1 | CASSQSGGSYEQYF | TGCGCCAGCAGCCAATCAGGGGGGTCCTACGAGCAGTACTTC
TRBJ2-5 | TRBD2 | . | TRBV10-2 | CASSEFERGGHETQYF | TGCGCCAGCAGTGAGTTCGAGCGGGGGGGCCATGAGACCCAGTACTTC